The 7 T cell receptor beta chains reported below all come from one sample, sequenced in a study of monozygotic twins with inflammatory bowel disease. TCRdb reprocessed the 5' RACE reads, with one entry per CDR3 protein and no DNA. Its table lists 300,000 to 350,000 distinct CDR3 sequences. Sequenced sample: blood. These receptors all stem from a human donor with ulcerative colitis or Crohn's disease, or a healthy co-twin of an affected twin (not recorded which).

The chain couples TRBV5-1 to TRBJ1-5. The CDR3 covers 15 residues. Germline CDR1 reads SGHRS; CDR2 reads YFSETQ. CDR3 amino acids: CASSLFSGFNQPQHF.

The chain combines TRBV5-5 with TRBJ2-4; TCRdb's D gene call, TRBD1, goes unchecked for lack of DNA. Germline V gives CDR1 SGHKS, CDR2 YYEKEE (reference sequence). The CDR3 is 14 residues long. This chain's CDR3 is CASSLGPGQNIQYF.

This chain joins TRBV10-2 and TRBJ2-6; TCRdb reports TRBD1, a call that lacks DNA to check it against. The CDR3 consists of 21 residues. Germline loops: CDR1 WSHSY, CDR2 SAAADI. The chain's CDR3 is CASSDPPSRGQGSSGANVLTF.

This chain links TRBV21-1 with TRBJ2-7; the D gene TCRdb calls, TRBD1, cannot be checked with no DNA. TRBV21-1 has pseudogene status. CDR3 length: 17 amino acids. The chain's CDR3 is CASSKGGATLYHYEQYF.

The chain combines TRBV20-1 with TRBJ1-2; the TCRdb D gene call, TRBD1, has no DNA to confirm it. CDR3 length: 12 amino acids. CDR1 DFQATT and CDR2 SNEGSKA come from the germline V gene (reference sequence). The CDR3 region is CSAFRLSYGYTF.

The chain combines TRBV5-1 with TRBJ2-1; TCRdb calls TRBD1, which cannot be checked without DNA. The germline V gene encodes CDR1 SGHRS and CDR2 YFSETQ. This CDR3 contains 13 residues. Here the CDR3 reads CASRRDPYNEQFF.

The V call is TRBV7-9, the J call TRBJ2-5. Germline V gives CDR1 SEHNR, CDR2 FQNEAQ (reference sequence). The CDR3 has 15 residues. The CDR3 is CASSLLTTIQETQYF.